This record looks at one TCR beta chain sequence and its context. Its antigen is still unknown. TCRdb fed the 5' RACE reads into MiXCR, producing one record per CDR3 protein. The top ten hold 20% to 25% of the sample, which has 200,000 to 300,000 distinct CDR3 sequences, roughly 10% seen once. Germline V gene sequence: CDR1 SGHRS, CDR2 YFSETQ. This CDR3 region has 12 residues. V shed 4 bases and J shed 5 bases, with 7 bases lying between them. The data derive from a study of T-cell memory formation after mild COVID-19. Regarding the study as a whole: The finding that pre-infection memory included some responding clones suggested that cross-reactive memory joined.

The sequenced material came from PBMCs or a T cell subset sorted from them (not recorded which). The chain combines TRBV5-1 with TRBJ2-1; D unresolved. This receptor was identified in a man between 18 and 29 years old who had mild COVID-19 (a few samples of this study predate the infection). Cell type and time point are not known. The CDR3 DNA follows: TGCGCCAGCAGCGACGAGAACAATGAGCAGTTCTTC. Protein product: CASSDENNEQFF.